This TCR beta chain was captured in a study of shared T cell receptors in the human thymus. On this clone itself: At one of its ends the junction is not consistent with the germline gene, which may arise from a read error.

The germline gives CDR1 KGHSH, CDR2 LQKENI. The CDR3 spans 19 residues. Assay used: immunoSEQ multiplex PCR; TCRdb lists only in-frame clones, some missing. This sample carries hundreds of thousands of clones, more than 85% of them seen once, and the ten largest clones take around 0.019%. The sequenced sample was thymocytes. The chain joins TRBV18 to TRBJ2-1, with TRBD2 matching over 13 bases. The TCR sequence derives from a human donor. The CDR3 is CASSPLASPGLAGFDEQFF. In nucleotides, the CDR3 is TGTGCCAGCTCGCCACTAGCCTCACCGGGACTAGCGGGATTCGATGAGCAGTTCTTC.